Below, one TCR beta chain is given with its context. Trimming cost V 4 bases and J 2 bases, with 18 bases left between them. The CDR3 runs to 16 residues. From germline, CDR1 is MGHRA and CDR2 YSYEKL. Assignment of participants to cohorts was predicated upon participant-reported clinical history. These data come from a study of blood T cell repertoires in COVID-19. The overall study: The United States, Italy and Spain supplied acute and convalescent COVID-19 samples.

In the original workflow: Cell counts per sample came from amplifying reference gene primers. Libraries were prepared by immunoSEQ multiplex PCR; TCRdb keeps only in-frame clonotypes and omits some of them. V and J calls and clone size are those listed in that table; D and trimming were worked out from the DNA. The sample holds roughly 190,000 clones, around 91% seen once. The specimen sequenced was PBMCs or T cells enriched from blood (not recorded which). The clonotype comes from a woman between 18 and 29 years old who had recovered from COVID-19. The chain carries TRBV4-1 and TRBJ2-7; perhaps TRBD2 as D (6 bases). CDR3 protein: CASSPNPGALAYEQYF. The DNA for the CDR3 is TGCGCCAGCAGCCCCAACCCGGGAGCTTTAGCCTACGAGCAGTACTTC.